This note documents a single TCR beta chain sequence. What it binds is not known. PCR involved 60 Vbeta and 13 Jbeta primers. The method was immunoSEQ multiplex PCR; TCRdb's version includes in-frame clones alone and lacks a portion of them. The sample has approximately 120,000 clones. The entry originates in a study of cytomegalovirus exposure and HLA in healthy donors. V gave up 4 bases and J gave up 5 bases; unmatched junction bases: 14. Germline values: CDR1 SGHRS, CDR2 YFSETQ. This CDR3 spans 18 amino acids. Study results and caveats: Associated with cytomegalovirus, according to the listing, were 150 to 200 TCR beta chains. Later, an analysis showed that TCR beta chains associated with HLA were more clonally expanded than others that were equally common.

The source of this sequence is a man in his late teens or twenties in good health and CMV-seronegative. This sequence joins TRBV5-1 and TRBJ2-2, with 10 bases matching TRBD2. Sequencing was performed on PBMCs. The CDR3 nucleotides are TGCGCCAGCAGCCCTGATATTTCACTAGCGGGGATTACCGGGGAGCTGTTTTTT. Translated: CASSPDISLAGITGELFF.